This is a list of T cell receptor beta chains from one sample in a study of cytomegalovirus exposure and HLA in healthy donors. This table comes from immunoSEQ multiplex PCR, and its TCRdb copy is limited to in-frame clones, with some not included. The sample includes some 190,000 clones, 86% of them seen just once. Material: PBMCs. The source of these receptors is a woman aged 18 to 35 in good health and CMV-seronegative. The CDR3 runs from the conserved cysteine through the conserved F or W. D genes are given only for firm matches. Where a row states a size, it is once, few, many or the class of an expanded clone; other rows omit it.

j_gene | abundance | d_gene | v_gene | CDR3nt | CDR3aa
TRBJ2-5 | NA | TRBD2 | TRBV5-1 | TGCGCCAGCAGCGGGGGACTAGCGGGAGCAGAGACCCAGTACTTC | CASSGGLAGAETQYF
TRBJ2-5 | few | NA | TRBV30 | TGTGCCTGGAGTGTAGCTTACGAGACCCAGTACTTC | CAWSVAYETQYF
TRBJ2-1 | NA | NA | TRBV7-3 | TGTGCCAGCAGCTTAACACGCCCCGGACTAACCCACTGGGAGCAGTTCTTC | CASSLTRPGLTHWEQFF
TRBJ2-7 | NA | TRBD1 | TRBV29-1 | TGCAGCGTTGATTGGGACGGGACAGGACACGAGCAGTACTTC | CSVDWDGTGHEQYF
TRBJ2-7 | NA | TRBD2 | TRBV18 | TGTGCCAGCTCACCAGTGGGAGGGAGCTCCTACGAGCAGTACTTC | CASSPVGGSSYEQYF
TRBJ2-5 | NA | NA | TRBV5-4 | TGTGCCAGCAGCCCGGGACAAAGCCAAGAGACCCAGTACTTC | CASSPGQSQETQYF
TRBJ1-5 | NA | NA | TRBV7-8 | TGTGCCAGCAGCCAGGGTTTCCTCGGGGGAGCCCAGCATTTT | CASSQGFLGGAQHF
TRBJ1-1 | NA | NA | TRBV11-2 | TGTGCCAGCAGCTTAGATCCGGGGAGGAACACTGAAGCTTTCTTT | CASSLDPGRNTEAFF
TRBJ1-2 | NA | NA | TRBV30 | TGTGCCTGGAGTCGACACGGTAACTATGGCTACACCTTC | CAWSRHGNYGYTF
TRBJ2-2 | few | NA | TRBV7-3 | TGTGCCAGCAGCTTAATAGGGGGGAACACCGGGGAGCTGTTTTTT | CASSLIGGNTGELFF
TRBJ1-1 | NA | NA | TRBV19 | TGTGCCAGTAGTATAGATCGGGGCACTGAAGCTTTCTTT | CASSIDRGTEAFF
TRBJ2-1 | NA | NA | TRBV6-6 | TGTGCCAGCAGTTTTCAGGGGCCCAATGAGCAGTTCTTC | CASSFQGPNEQFF
TRBJ2-7 | NA | TRBD2 | TRBV7-8 | TGTGCCAGCAGCCCTCGGGTAGGGCTAGCGGGGGGGCCTTTAGAGCAGTACTTC | CASSPRVGLAGGPLEQYF
TRBJ1-1 | NA | TRBD1 | TRBV19 | TGTGCCAGTAGGCTCGGGACAGGGGACACTGAAGCTTTCTTT | CASRLGTGDTEAFF
TRBJ1-5 | NA | NA | TRBV14 | TGTGCCAGCAGCCAGGCCCGTGGCAATCAGCCCCAGCATTTT | CASSQARGNQPQHF
TRBJ2-1 | NA | NA | TRBV5-6 | TGTGCCAGCAGCTCGGTAGCGGAGAGCTCCTACAATGAGCAGTTCTTC | CASSSVAESSYNEQFF
TRBJ2-1 | NA | TRBD2 | TRBV4-1 | TGCGCCAGCAGCCAAGATAGCAGCGGGAGTCTGTATGAGCAGTTCTTC | CASSQDSSGSLYEQFF
TRBJ1-1 | NA | NA | TRBV18 | TGTGCCAGCTCACCCTATGCTATGAACACTGAAGCTTTCTTT | CASSPYAMNTEAFF
TRBJ2-1 | NA | TRBD1 | TRBV19 | TGTGCCAGCGCCGGACAGGGGGCCTTCAGTGAGCAGTTCTTC | CASAGQGAFSEQFF
TRBJ1-2 | NA | NA | TRBV2 | TGTGCCAGGACCCGGGACTTTAACTATGGCTACACCTTC | CARTRDFNYGYTF
TRBJ2-1 | NA | NA | TRBV5-1 | TGCGCCAGCAGCTTGGAGCCAGGCGGGTCCAATGAGCAGTTCTTC | CASSLEPGGSNEQFF
TRBJ2-1 | NA | TRBD1 | TRBV11-3 | TGTGCCAGCAGCTCCGGGACAGGGTCTGAGCAGTTCTTC | CASSSGTGSEQFF
TRBJ1-3 | NA | NA | TRBV6-1 | TGTGCCAGCAGTGAAGCGCCCGTAAGGAGCTCTGGAAACACCATATATTTT | CASSEAPVRSSGNTIYF
TRBJ2-3 | once | TRBD2 | TRBV27 | TGTGCCAGCAGTTTTCAGCGAGCGGGGGGACCCCGCACAGATACGCAGTATTTT | CASSFQRAGGPRTDTQYF
TRBJ2-1 | NA | TRBD2 | TRBV7-2 | TGTGCCAGCAGCGTCGGACTAGCGGTCCACAATGAGCAGTTCTTC | CASSVGLAVHNEQFF
TRBJ2-1 | NA | NA | TRBV6-1 | TGTGCCAGCAGTGCCCTACGGGGTGTGAATGAGCAGTTCTTC | CASSALRGVNEQFF
TRBJ2-5 | NA | TRBD2 | TRBV5-1 | TGCGCCAGCACCCCGGGGACTAGCGGACAAGAGACCCAGTACTTC | CASTPGTSGQETQYF
TRBJ2-5 | NA | NA | TRBV11-2 | TGTGCCAGCAGCTTAGGACAGGACCGCCAAGAGACCCAGTACTTC | CASSLGQDRQETQYF
TRBJ1-5 | once | TRBD1 | TRBV6-1 | TGTGCCAGCAGTGAAGTAGGGACAGGGATCCATAGCAATCAGCCCCAGCATTTT | CASSEVGTGIHSNQPQHF
TRBJ1-2 | NA | NA | TRBV11-2 | TGTGCCAGCAGCCCCGTCACTCGGGGCTATGGCTACACCTTC | CASSPVTRGYGYTF
TRBJ2-5 | NA | NA | TRBV7-9 | TGTGCCAGCAGCCCCGTGGCGGGCGGCCCCCCAGAGACCCAGTACTTC | CASSPVAGGPPETQYF
TRBJ2-1 | NA | TRBD2 | TRBV5-1 | TGCGCCAGCAGCTACAGCGGGAGCTCCTACAATGAGCAGTTCTTC | CASSYSGSSYNEQFF
TRBJ2-7 | NA | TRBD2 | TRBV11-3 | TGTGCCAGCAGCTCCCCTACTAGCGCCTCCTACGAGCAGTACTTC | CASSSPTSASYEQYF
TRBJ2-1 | NA | TRBD1 | TRBV7-9 | TGTGCCAGCAGCTTAAGACAGGGGTTCTACAATGAGCAGTTCTTC | CASSLRQGFYNEQFF
TRBJ2-7 | NA | NA | TRBV9 | TGTGCCAGCAGCGTCTTACCCGGGACAGGGTCCCAACGGGGGGGCGAGCAGTACTTC | CASSVLPGTGSQRGGEQYF
TRBJ2-7 | NA | TRBD1 | TRBV6-1 | TGTGCCAGCAGTGAACCGGGACAGGGGGGATACGAGCAGTACTTC | CASSEPGQGGYEQYF
TRBJ1-2 | NA | NA | TRBV18 | TGTGCCAGCTCACTAGGAGTCAAGATAGGCTATGGCTACACCTTC | CASSLGVKIGYGYTF
TRBJ2-3 | NA | NA | TRBV6-5 | TGTGCCAGCAGTTACGGAAGGGGGGATACGCAGTATTTT | CASSYGRGDTQYF
TRBJ2-7 | NA | TRBD2 | TRBV5-1 | TGCGCCAGCACCCATAGCGGGGGCGTTTCATTAAGCTCCTACGAGCAGTACTTC | CASTHSGGVSLSSYEQYF
TRBJ1-2 | NA | NA | TRBV4-2 | TGTGCCAGCAGCCAAGATTACGGCTATGGCTACACCTTC | CASSQDYGYGYTF
TRBJ2-2 | NA | TRBD1 | TRBV5-1 | TGCGCCAGCAGCCTCCGAAGGGACAGGGGAACCGGGGAGCTGTTTTTT | CASSLRRDRGTGELFF
TRBJ1-3 | NA | TRBD1 | TRBV5-4 | TGTGCCACCCAAGAGGGACAGGCTGGTGGAAACACCATATATTTT | CATQEGQAGGNTIYF
TRBJ1-1 | NA | TRBD1 | TRBV5-1 | TGCGCCAGCAGCTGGGGGACAGAGGTGGTGACTGAAGCTTTCTTT | CASSWGTEVVTEAFF
TRBJ2-1 | NA | NA | TRBV28 | TGTGCCAGCAAGGGGCACGGGTACAATGAGCAGTTCTTC | CASKGHGYNEQFF
TRBJ2-3 | NA | NA | TRBV2 | TGTGCCAGGACCCCCCGCGGGTTATCCACAGATACGCAGTATTTT | CARTPRGLSTDTQYF
TRBJ1-2 | NA | TRBD1 | TRBV19 | TGTGCCAGTAGTGCTGGGACAGGGTCCGTAAACTATGGCTACACCTTC | CASSAGTGSVNYGYTF
TRBJ1-1 | NA | NA | TRBV14 | TGTGCCAGCAGCCCGGGTTACTTGAACACTGAAGCTTTCTTT | CASSPGYLNTEAFF
TRBJ2-7 | few | NA | TRBV7-3 | TGTGCCAGCAGCCCTACACATTTGGACATGTCTGGCGAGCAGTACTTC | CASSPTHLDMSGEQYF
TRBJ2-1 | NA | NA | TRBV7-7 | TGTGCCAGCAGCCCCGGACTATTTACAAAGTCGTACAATGAGCAGTTCTTC | CASSPGLFTKSYNEQFF
TRBJ2-7 | few | TRBD2 | TRBV7-7 | TGTGCCAGCAGCTTAGGACTAGCGGCTTCCTACGAGCAGTACTTC | CASSLGLAASYEQYF
TRBJ2-1 | once | TRBD2 | TRBV5-1 | TGCGCCAGCAGCGCCATAGCGGGAGAGGCGTACAATGAGCAGTTCTTC | CASSAIAGEAYNEQFF
TRBJ2-3 | NA | NA | TRBV30 | TGTGCCTGGAGCGCCCGAGGTTCAGATACGCAGTATTTT | CAWSARGSDTQYF